Each of the 17 T cell receptor beta chains below was sequenced from the same sample in a study of cytomegalovirus exposure and HLA in healthy donors. PCR amplification relied on 60 Vbeta primers (plus 13 Jbeta primers). Assay: immunoSEQ multiplex PCR; the TCRdb copy retains only in-frame clones and omits some. There are 140,000 to 150,000 clones in the sample; less than 90% occur only once, and almost 2.5% lies in the top ten. The specimen was PBMCs. These receptor sequences come from a boy between 2 and 10 years old in good health and CMV-seronegative.

This sequence joins TRBV7-6 and TRBJ2-2; 8 bases map to TRBD2. The V and J ends lost 1 base and 7 bases, in that order; junction bases with no gene match: 5. Germline assignment: CDR1 SGHVS and CDR2 FNYEAQ. CDR3 size: 15 residues. CDR3 sequence reads: CASSLGAGGNGELFF. The CDR3 DNA follows: TGTGCCAGCAGCTTAGGGGCGGGAGGAAACGGGGAGCTGTTTTTT.

The V and J genes are TRBV7-3 and TRBJ2-1, with a possible D match to TRBD1 (6 bases). V lost 1 base, J lost 9 bases, and 10 bases lay in between. Germline V gives CDR1 SGHTA, CDR2 FQGTGA. The CDR3 spans 13 residues. The CDR3 is CASSLSRGGEQFF. CDR3 bases: TGTGCCAGCAGCTTAAGCAGGGGCGGTGAGCAGTTCTTC.

This clone was observed once. The DNA of the CDR3 is TGTGCCAGCAGTTACCCTACAGGGATCGGAAACACCATATATTTT. It specifies CASSYPTGIGNTIYF. The rearrangement joins TRBV6-6 to TRBJ1-3, with D tentatively TRBD1 (6 bases). Trimming took off 2 bases at V and 4 bases at J, with 12 bases between the two ends. CDR1 is MNHNY, CDR2 SVGAGI, per germline (reference sequence). The CDR3 is 15 residues long.

This chain links TRBV19 with TRBJ2-2, with 11 bases that match TRBD2. CDR1 LNHDA and CDR2 SQIVND come from the germline V gene (reference sequence). Germline trimming cut 4 bases from V and 3 bases from J; bases unmatched to any gene: 7. The CDR3 runs to 17 residues. The chain's CDR3 is CASSRIIAGGYTGELFF. In nucleotides, the CDR3 is TGTGCCAGTAGTAGAATTATAGCGGGAGGGTACACCGGGGAGCTGTTTTTT. Looking up the rest from reference TRBV19 and TRBJ2-2 gives the full variable domain: DGGITQSPKYLFRKEGQNVTLSCEQNLNHDAMYWYRQDPGQGLRLIYYSQIVNDFQKGDIAEGYSVSREKKESFPLTVTSAQKNPTAFYLCASSRIIAGGYTGELFFGEGSRLTVL.

V is TRBV28 and J is TRBJ1-2, with TRBD1 matching over 11 bases. CDR1 MDHEN and CDR2 SYDVKM come from the germline V gene. CDR3 length: 14 amino acids. With V trimmed by 7 bases and J by 5 bases, 6 bases remained unmatched. For the CDR3, the DNA is TGTGCCAGCATTGGGGGACAGGGGGGTTATGGCTACACCTTC. It is translated as CASIGGQGGYGYTF.

This chain uses TRBV10-3 with TRBJ1-6; TRBD1 might be the D (6 bases). The germline gives CDR1 ENHRY, CDR2 SYGVKD. CDR3 length equals 15 residues. V was cut by 5 bases and J by 7 bases, with 15 bases left in between. The CDR3 sequence: CAISSQTGSNSPLHF. The CDR3 DNA reads TGTGCCATCAGTAGTCAGACAGGATCAAATTCACCCCTCCACTTT.

The chain couples TRBV19 to TRBJ2-5; D is perhaps TRBD1 (6 bases). CDR3 size: 13 residues. The germline V gene encodes CDR1 LNHDA and CDR2 SQIVND (reference sequence). Trimming shortened V by 6 bases and J by 7 bases, and 15 bases separated the two germline ends. Written as DNA, the CDR3 is TGTGCCAGTAGGGGTCAGGGGTTAGGGACCCAGTACTTC. Encoded protein: CASRGQGLGTQYF. Full variable domain (outside the CDR3, taken from reference TRBV19 and TRBJ2-5): DGGITQSPKYLFRKEGQNVTLSCEQNLNHDAMYWYRQDPGQGLRLIYYSQIVNDFQKGDIAEGYSVSREKKESFPLTVTSAQKNPTAFYLCASRGQGLGTQYFGPGTRLLVL.

The rearrangement uses TRBV28 and TRBJ1-2; 8 bases are shared with TRBD1. The CDR3 is 14 residues long. Germline V lookup: CDR1 MDHEN, CDR2 SYDVKM. Trimming removed 7 bases from V and 8 bases from J; junction bases left unmatched: 12. DNA of the CDR3: TGTGCCAGCACAATCCTACAGGGGGAGGAAGGCTACACCTTC. This codes for CASTILQGEEGYTF.

The rearrangement links TRBV27 to TRBJ2-7, with D possibly TRBD1 on 5 matching bases. There are 14 residues in the CDR3. Germline CDR1 and CDR2: MNHEY and SMNVEV (reference sequence). Between the trimmed V and J ends, which lost 5 bases and 0 bases, there was a span of 11 bases. The CDR3 bases are TGTGCCAGCAGTCCAGGGAAAAGCTCCTACGAGCAGTACTTC. Encoded protein: CASSPGKSSYEQYF.

The chain carries TRBV5-1 and TRBJ2-3; unclear D gene. Germline V gives CDR1 SGHRS, CDR2 YFSETQ. The CDR3 runs 13 residues. V was pared by 0 bases and J by 4 bases, with 6 bases between. The CDR3: CASSLGRADTQYF. CDR3 sequence (DNA): TGCGCCAGCAGCTTGGGTAGAGCAGATACGCAGTATTTT.

The chain couples TRBV9 to TRBJ1-1; D may be TRBD1 (5 bases). Germline CDR1 reads SGDLS; CDR2 reads YYNGEE. The V and J ends lost 0 bases and 10 bases respectively, with 16 bases between them. The CDR3 extends over 14 amino acids. CDR3 residues: CASSVGVREKGAFF. Here the CDR3 DNA reads TGTGCCAGCAGCGTAGGCGTCAGGGAAAAGGGAGCTTTCTTT.

V is TRBV7-9 and J is TRBJ2-5; the match to TRBD2 covers 8 bases. With the DNA end fitting TRBJ2-7 better, the J assignment may be wrong. CDR1 is SEHNR, CDR2 FQNEAQ, per germline (reference sequence). The CDR3 spans 15 residues. In DNA form, the CDR3 reads TGTGCCAGCAGCTTAAATAGCGGGGTGGATTACGAGCAGTACTTC. The encoded protein is CASSLNSGVDYEQYF.

V and J are TRBV15 and TRBJ2-5, with a weak D call TRBD1 (5 bases). This CDR3 spans 13 amino acids. Trimming stripped 8 bases from V and 1 base from J, with 11 bases between. CDR1 is LNHNV, CDR2 YYDKDF, per germline (reference sequence). CDR3 coding DNA: TGTGCCACCGTCGGACAATTCCAAGAGACCCAGTACTTC. As protein: CATVGQFQETQYF.

The rearrangement links TRBV5-1 to TRBJ1-2; D ambiguous. The CDR3 has 13 residues. V shed 0 bases and J shed 3 bases, with 6 bases lying between them. Looked up from germline, CDR1 is SGHRS and CDR2 is YFSETQ. The CDR3 loop reads CASSLAPDYGYTF. CDR3 nucleotides: TGCGCCAGCAGCTTGGCCCCGGACTATGGCTACACCTTC.

The chain carries TRBV7-9 and TRBJ2-2, with D unclear. The CDR3 is made up of 12 amino acids. Germline assignment: CDR1 SEHNR and CDR2 FQNEAQ (reference sequence). Trimming shortened V by 4 bases and J by 2 bases, and 2 bases separated the two germline ends. In nucleotides, the CDR3 is TGTGCCAGCAGCTCTAACACCGGGGAGCTGTTTTTT. Protein sequence: CASSSNTGELFF.

This chain joins TRBV4-1 and TRBJ2-7; 7 nucleotides line up with TRBD1. This CDR3 has 16 residues. Germline loops: CDR1 MGHRA, CDR2 YSYEKL. Germline trimming cut 1 base from V and 3 bases from J; bases unmatched to any gene: 9. CDR3 loop: CASSQGVRNRGYEQYF. CDR3 DNA: TGCGCCAGCAGCCAAGGAGTTAGGAACAGGGGCTACGAGCAGTACTTC.

The gene calls are TRBV5-8 and TRBJ1-5; 7 bases fit TRBD1. J gave up 2 bases and V 3 bases, and 8 bases lay outside the gene matches. The CDR3 totals 16 residues. Germline-derived CDR1 and CDR2 are SGHTS and YDEGEE. The CDR3 is CASSSGTAFGNQPQHF. For the CDR3, the DNA is TGTGCCAGCAGCTCGGGGACAGCCTTTGGCAATCAGCCCCAGCATTTT.